This TCR beta chain was identified during a study of T cells in tuberculosis. Across the study: A South African cohort included IGRA-negative adolescents, latently infected IGRA-positive adolescents and adults with active tuberculosis.

Using immunoSEQ multiplex PCR, the repertoire was profiled, and TCRdb retains in-frame clones only, with some absent. The data hold 26,000 or so clones, with around 90% observed a single time. CDR3 length: 14 residues. The J segment lost 6 bases and the V segment lost 4 bases, leaving 6 bases of the junction unmatched. Germline-derived CDR1 and CDR2 are SGHNT and YYREEE (reference sequence). Sequenced input: PBMCs. The TCR was taken from a donor aged 10 to 29 with latent tuberculosis or without tuberculosis infection. The J gene is TRBJ2-2, the V gene TRBV5-4, with 7 bases that match TRBD2. As DNA, the CDR3 is TGTGCCAGCAGCCGTGGGACTATTCCCGGGGAGCTGTTTTTT. Translated, it gives CASSRGTIPGELFF.